This T cell receptor (beta chain) was recovered during a study of T cell changes during pregnancy in multiple sclerosis. The V gene end was trimmed by 6 bases and the J gene end by 2 bases; junction bases not matched to a gene: 4. There are 14 residues in the CDR3. The germline V gene encodes CDR1 MNHEY and CDR2 SMNVEV (reference sequence). TCRdb's table, derived via immunoSEQ multiplex PCR, lists solely in-frame clones and lacks some. The sample comprises about 50,000 clones, about 90% of which are singletons, and 5% to 6.5% rests with the top ten. The specimen was peripheral blood, collected after pregnancy. The chain is built from TRBV27 and TRBJ1-2, with 9 bases lining up with TRBD1. The source is a female donor in good health, enrolled as a control in a pregnancy study. The CDR3 coding sequence is TGTGCCAGCAGCCTCGGGACAGGGAACTATGGCTACACCTTC. Protein: CASSLGTGNYGYTF.